Following are 28 T cell receptor beta chains from one sample sequenced in a study of blood T cell repertoires in COVID-19. Assay used: immunoSEQ multiplex PCR; TCRdb lists only in-frame clones, some missing. The sample carries around 84,000 clones, 80% recorded once. Sequences were obtained from peripheral blood. The source is a woman between 40 and 50 years old with active or convalescent COVID-19.

V and J are TRBV28 and TRBJ2-3, with 10 bases identical to TRBD1. J gave up 4 bases and V 6 bases, and 7 bases lay outside the gene matches. The CDR3 totals 15 residues. Germline V gene lookup returns CDR1 MDHEN and CDR2 SYDVKM. The CDR3 nucleotides read TGTGCCAGCAGCCTGACAGGGGGCTGGGCAGATACGCAGTATTTT. It codes for CASSLTGGWADTQYF.

The chain recombines TRBV28 with TRBJ1-5, with D unresolved. The CDR3 contains 19 residues. CDR1 and CDR2 (germline): MDHEN, SYDVKM. V was pared by 7 bases and J by 0 bases, with 25 bases between. CDR3 sequence: CASKILPGTPYYSNQPQHF. CDR3 nucleotides: TGTGCCAGCAAAATATTACCGGGAACACCCTACTATAGCAATCAGCCCCAGCATTTT.

The J gene is TRBJ2-5, the V gene TRBV6-2 or TRBV6-3; tentatively, D is TRBD2 (6 bases). Trimming cost V 2 bases and J 5 bases, with 12 bases left between them. The CDR3 totals 14 residues. Germline CDR1 is MNHEY and CDR2 is SVGEGT. The CDR3 is CASSYGTSWETQYF. The CDR3 coding sequence is TGTGCCAGCAGTTACGGTACTAGCTGGGAGACCCAGTACTTC.

The rearrangement uses TRBV6-6 and TRBJ2-2, with D unresolved. The CDR3 runs 14 residues. The germline V and J ends were trimmed by 0 bases and 2 bases, with 4 bases remaining between them. The germline V gene encodes CDR1 MNHNY and CDR2 SVGAGI (reference sequence). CDR3 protein: CASSYSRNTGELFF. The CDR3 coding sequence is TGTGCCAGCAGTTACTCTCGTAACACCGGGGAGCTGTTTTTT.

Only one count was recorded for this clone. The chain has TRBV10-3 and TRBJ2-3; maybe TRBD2 (6 bases). The CDR3 covers 14 residues. Looked up from germline, CDR1 is ENHRY and CDR2 is SYGVKD. The V and J ends lost 5 bases and 8 bases respectively, with 17 bases between them. CDR3 sequence reads: CAISPGTLGGTQYF. The CDR3 bases are TGTGCCATCAGTCCGGGAACATTGGGAGGTACGCAGTATTTT.

V gene TRBV5-1 combines with J gene TRBJ2-5, with 8 bases that match TRBD1. This CDR3 region has 16 residues. V was clipped by 3 bases and J by 5 bases; unmatched bases: 12. The germline CDR1 and CDR2 sequences are SGHRS and YFSETQ. The CDR3 DNA is TGCGCCAGCAGCTCCCGACAGGGGAGTGGTCGGGAGACCCAGTACTTC. Translation gives CASSSRQGSGRETQYF.

The V gene is TRBV28, the J gene TRBJ1-2, with 8 bases identical to TRBD1. Germline CDR1 is MDHEN and CDR2 is SYDVKM. The CDR3 extends over 14 amino acids. Losses at the gene ends were 5 bases for V and 8 bases for J; bases not matched to a gene: 10. The chain's CDR3 is CASSPPGQGWGYTF. CDR3 nucleotide sequence: TGTGCCAGCAGTCCCCCCGGACAGGGCTGGGGCTACACCTTC.

The chain employs TRBV7-2 and TRBJ1-1, with D possibly TRBD1 on 5 matching bases. This CDR3 has 15 residues. The V end was cut by 4 bases, the J end by 2 bases, with 14 bases between. Per the germline V gene, CDR1 is SGHTA and CDR2 is FQGNSA. CDR3 in DNA: TGTGCCAGCAGCTGGTGGTTTCAGGGAAACACTGAAGCTTTCTTT. This encodes CASSWWFQGNTEAFF.

V is TRBV9 and J is TRBJ2-5; 11 nucleotides line up with TRBD2. V was clipped by 3 bases and J by 3 bases; unmatched bases: 4. Germline CDR1 is SGDLS and CDR2 is YYNGEE. The CDR3 loop spans 15 amino acids. Here the CDR3 reads CASSETSGKEETQYF. The CDR3 DNA reads TGTGCCAGCAGCGAGACTAGCGGGAAGGAAGAGACCCAGTACTTC.

The genes are TRBV9 and TRBJ1-4, with D possibly being TRBD1 (5 bases). Trimming took 5 bases from V and 7 from J, leaving 18 bases between them. The CDR3 contains 15 residues. In germline, CDR1 is SGDLS, CDR2 YYNGEE. CDR3 sequence reads: CASSTGGGLFEKLFF. The DNA of the CDR3 is TGTGCCAGCAGTACCGGGGGAGGGTTGTTTGAAAAACTGTTTTTT.

Here the CDR3 DNA reads TGTGCCAGCAGCTTAGGTTGGAAAGGGGGTCTCACTGAAGCTTTCTTT. This translates into CASSLGWKGGLTEAFF. The chain joins TRBV11-2 to TRBJ1-1, with D tentatively TRBD1 (6 bases). Germline values: CDR1 SGHAT, CDR2 FQNNGV. CDR3 length: 16 residues. Between the trimmed V and J ends, which lost 1 base and 4 bases, there was a span of 16 bases.

This chain joins TRBV6-2 or TRBV6-3 and TRBJ2-7; TRBD1 agrees at 10 bases. V lost 5 bases, J lost 1 base, and 2 bases stayed unmatched. CDR1 MNHEY and CDR2 SVGEGT come from the germline V gene. The CDR3 length is 14 residues. CDR3 sequence: CASSEDRGSYEQYF. DNA of the CDR3: TGTGCCAGCAGTGAGGACAGGGGGTCCTACGAGCAGTACTTC.

This clone appeared once. The chain is built from TRBV4-1 and TRBJ2-5; 9 bases fit TRBD1. This CDR3 region has 14 residues. The germline V gene encodes CDR1 MGHRA and CDR2 YSYEKL. J gave up 4 bases and V 4 bases, and 4 bases lay outside the gene matches. The CDR3 loop reads CASSPGQGGETQYF. The CDR3 DNA sequence: TGCGCCAGCAGCCCGGGACAGGGAGGAGAGACCCAGTACTTC.

The gene calls are TRBV15 and TRBJ2-2; D uncertain. The V gene lost 0 bases and the J gene lost 7 bases, with 9 bases spanning the gap. The CDR3 totals 14 residues. Per germline, CDR1 LNHNV and CDR2 YYDKDF (reference sequence). This CDR3 is CATSRDVSVGELFF. The CDR3 DNA is TGTGCCACCAGCAGAGATGTCTCGGTCGGGGAGCTGTTTTTT. Together with reference TRBV15 and TRBJ2-2, the CDR3 gives the full variable domain: DAMVIQNPRYQVTQFGKPVTLSCSQTLNHNVMYWYQQKSSQAPKLLFHYYDKDFNNEADTPDNFQSRRPNTSFCFLDIRSPGLGDTAMYLCATSRDVSVGELFFGEGSRLTVL.

The rearrangement links TRBV7-2 to TRBJ2-2, with 9 bases aligning to TRBD1. This CDR3 has 16 amino acids. The germline V gene encodes CDR1 SGHTA and CDR2 FQGNSA. Losses at the gene ends were 6 bases for V and 0 bases for J; bases not matched to a gene: 5. CDR3 bases: TGTGCCAGCAGTACGGGACAGGGCTCGAACACCGGGGAGCTGTTTTTT. Translation: CASSTGQGSNTGELFF.

The rearrangement uses TRBV4-3 and TRBJ1-3; tentatively, D is TRBD1 (6 bases). The CDR3 length is 17 residues. Germline values: CDR1 LGHNA, CDR2 YSLEER. Trimming took off 0 bases at V and 3 bases at J, with 15 bases between the two ends. CDR3 sequence reads: CASSQDWGGGYGNTIYF. CDR3 in DNA: TGCGCCAGCAGCCAAGATTGGGGAGGGGGGTATGGAAACACCATATATTTT.

The V call is TRBV5-1, the J call TRBJ2-2; D remains ambiguous. V was cut by 1 base and J by 5 bases, with 6 bases left in between. This CDR3 is 13 amino acids long. Germline V gene lookup returns CDR1 SGHRS and CDR2 YFSETQ. CDR3 protein: CASSLQTTGELFF. DNA for the CDR3: TGCGCCAGCAGCTTGCAGACAACCGGGGAGCTGTTTTTT.

This chain joins TRBV11-3 and TRBJ2-5; D not resolved. V was pared by 1 base and J by 5 bases, with 5 bases between. The CDR3 loop spans 12 amino acids. The germline CDR1 and CDR2 sequences are SGHNT and YENEEA. In DNA, the CDR3 is TGTGCCAGCAGCTTAGTCGCGGAGACCCAGTACTTC. Translated: CASSLVAETQYF.

The chain uses TRBV4-3 and TRBJ2-7; 9 positions match TRBD2. CDR3 length equals 19 residues. V lost 4 bases and J lost 5; bases outside the gene matches: 21. Germline CDR1 is LGHNA and CDR2 is YSLEER. Written as DNA, the CDR3 is TGCGCCAGCAGCCCGCAGCTCCTGGCGCTGCGGGAGGGAGACGACGAGCAGTACTTC. This codes for CASSPQLLALREGDDEQYF.

This clone appeared once. V gene TRBV12-3 or TRBV12-4 combines with J gene TRBJ1-2; the D gene is possibly TRBD1 (5 bases). The V end was cut by 6 bases, the J end by 14 bases, with 16 bases between. The CDR3 length is 11 residues. CDR3 nucleotide sequence: TGTGCCAGCAGCCCGGGGACTCCTGGGACCTTC. Amino acids: CASSPGTPGTF.

The chain recombines TRBV7-2 with TRBJ1-2, with D maybe TRBD1 (5 bases). The CDR3 is 16 amino acids. Trimming removed 5 bases from V and 3 bases from J, with 19 bases in between. Germline CDR1 is SGHTA and CDR2 is FQGNSA. CDR3 in DNA: TGTGCCAGCAGCGAAAACTCGCCGGGACTTTACTATGGCTACACCTTC. Protein product: CASSENSPGLYYGYTF. Based on the CDR3 plus reference TRBV7-2 and TRBJ1-2, the full variable domain is GAGVSQSPSNKVTEKGKDVELRCDPISGHTALYWYRQSLGQGLEFLIYFQGNSAPDKSGLPSDRFSAERTGGSVSTLTIQRTQQEDSAVYLCASSENSPGLYYGYTFGSGTRLTVV.

The CDR3 DNA reads as TGCGCCAGCAGCTTCCTGGGGACAGGGCCCAACGAGCAGTACTTC. Translation: CASSFLGTGPNEQYF. The chain uses TRBV5-1 and TRBJ2-7, with 9 bases fitting TRBD1. Germline CDR1 and CDR2: SGHRS and YFSETQ. The CDR3 contains 15 residues. V gave up 2 bases and J gave up 5 bases; unmatched junction bases: 8.

The chain recombines TRBV4-3 with TRBJ2-2, with TRBD2 identical over 13 bases. CDR1 LGHNA and CDR2 YSLEER come from the germline V gene. V lost 1 base to trimming and J lost 8 bases; unmatched junction nucleotides: 1. The CDR3 covers 15 residues. The CDR3 loop is CASSQGTSGRGELFF. The CDR3, as DNA: TGCGCCAGCAGCCAAGGGACTAGCGGGAGAGGGGAGCTGTTTTTT.

V gene TRBV2 combines with J gene TRBJ2-7; TRBD1 is a possible D gene (6 bases). Deletions cut 5 bases from V and 0 bases from J, with 8 bases between. Germline V gene sequence: CDR1 SNHLY, CDR2 FYNNEI. CDR3 length: 13 amino acids. The CDR3 protein is CASSRDTSYEQYF. CDR3 nucleotide sequence: TGTGCCAGCAGTCGGGACACCTCCTACGAGCAGTACTTC.

The J gene is TRBJ2-4, the V gene TRBV2, with 7 nucleotides matching TRBD1. The CDR3 is 15 amino acids. In germline, CDR1 is SNHLY, CDR2 FYNNEI. Trimming removed 8 bases from V and 0 bases from J; junction bases left unmatched: 7. The CDR3 DNA reads as TGTGCCAGCCTCTCGCAGGGGGAAGCCAAAAACATTCAGTACTTC. Translated: CASLSQGEAKNIQYF.

The sample holds a few counts of this clone. The chain joins TRBV5-1 to TRBJ2-1; no clear D gene. This CDR3 is built from 13 residues. V was clipped by 1 base and J by 5 bases, with 7 bases between them. Germline CDR1 and CDR2: SGHRS and YFSETQ. CDR3 nucleotides: TGCGCCAGCAGCTTGAACACCAACAATGAGCAGTTCTTC. It is translated as CASSLNTNNEQFF.

The genes are TRBV7-9 and TRBJ2-7, with D possibly TRBD2 on 6 matching bases. The CDR3 contains 12 residues. Trimming left V 3 bases short and J 9 bases short, with 12 bases between. CDR1 is SEHNR and CDR2 is FQNEAQ in the germline V gene (reference sequence). The CDR3 nucleotides read TGTGCCAGCAGCTTCGTAGCGGAAATGCAGTACTTC. Translation: CASSFVAEMQYF.

The CDR3 DNA reads as TGTGCCAGCACACTACGCGCGAACACCGGGGAGCTGTTTTTT. It is translated as CASTLRANTGELFF. The V and J genes are TRBV6-5 and TRBJ2-2, with D uncertain. Germline CDR1 is MNHEY and CDR2 is SVGAGI. V lost 7 bases and J 0 bases, leaving 9 bases between the germline ends. This CDR3 comprises 14 residues.